The 5 T cell receptor beta chains given below trace back to one sample, sequenced in a study of T cell responses to AZD1222 COVID-19 vaccine. This table comes from immunoSEQ multiplex PCR, and its TCRdb copy is limited to in-frame clones, with some not included. The table records 75,000 to 90,000 clones, around 90% of them present only once. The input for sequencing was peripheral blood, taken 28 days after the second AZD1222 dose. These receptors were obtained from an adult who received the AZD1222 COVID-19 vaccine.

CDR3 sequence: CASRLGVLREKLFF. The CDR3 coding sequence is TGTGCCAGCAGATTGGGAGTTCTTCGGGAAAAACTGTTTTTT. The chain combines TRBV7-8 with TRBJ1-4, with D unresolved. Trimming cost V 6 bases and J 8 bases, with 16 bases left between them. The germline V gene has CDR1 SGHVS and CDR2 FQNEAQ. The CDR3 consists of 14 residues.

This clone was observed once. This sequence joins TRBV20-1 and TRBJ1-1, with D perhaps TRBD1 (5 bases). This CDR3 has 13 amino acids. Germline CDR1 and CDR2: DFQATT and SNEGSKA (reference sequence). Trimming left V 3 bases short and J 7 bases short, with 15 bases between. CDR3 coding DNA: TGCAGTGCTAGTAAGAGACAGAGTTTTGAAGCTTTCTTT. This sequence encodes CSASKRQSFEAFF.

The chain links TRBV9 to TRBJ1-6; D unclear. The CDR3 is 17 residues long. V lost 1 base to trimming and J lost 1 base, with 12 bases between them. CDR1 SGDLS and CDR2 YYNGEE come from the germline V gene. Here the CDR3 DNA reads TGTGCCAGCAGCGTAAGAGAGGGCGTTTCCTATAATTCACCCCTCCACTTT. Protein: CASSVREGVSYNSPLHF.

The rearrangement joins TRBV15 to TRBJ2-7, with D uncertain. This CDR3 contains 11 residues. Germline values: CDR1 LNHNV, CDR2 YYDKDF (reference sequence). Trimming removed 6 bases at V and 4 bases at J, with 7 bases between. CDR3 nucleotide sequence: TGTGCCACCAGTAATGGGTACGAGCAGTACTTC. Translation gives CATSNGYEQYF.

The gene calls are TRBV10-3 and TRBJ1-5, with TRBD1 as a possible D gene (6 bases). V lost 6 bases to trimming and J lost 7 bases, with 13 bases between them. Germline CDR1 reads ENHRY; CDR2 reads SYGVKD. This CDR3 has 13 amino acids. The CDR3 DNA follows: TGTGCCATCAGGGCGACAGGTATCCAGCCCCAGCATTTT. Its translation: CAIRATGIQPQHF.